This entry is about one T cell receptor beta chain. Its antigen remains unknown. This entry is derived from a study of CD8+ T cells in alopecia areata. Study-wide findings and caveats: More clonal than normal scalp was lesional scalp, particularly alopecia totalis/universalis.

V was shortened by 0 bases and J by 2 bases, with 6 bases between the two germline ends. The CDR3 loop spans 14 amino acids. Germline V gene lookup returns CDR1 SGHNT and CDR2 YYREEE (reference sequence). Following extraction, RNA underwent reverse transcription to cDNA, which served as the sequencing template. TCRdb's copy holds only in-frame clones and misses some; the assay was immunoSEQ multiplex PCR. The data contain 200,000 to 250,000 clones, roughly 56% of them singletons. The clonotype originates from a human donor in good health. Sequencing input: CD8+ T cells sorted from blood. The chain has TRBV5-4 and TRBJ2-1, with TRBD2 as a possible D gene (5 bases). The chain's CDR3 is CASSLGLTYNEQFF. The CDR3 nucleotides are TGTGCCAGCAGCTTGGGACTAACCTACAATGAGCAGTTCTTC.